This record concerns one T cell receptor beta chain sequence. This receptor's antigen is unknown. No base quality values were provided; no much bigger clone lies one nucleotide off. One collaborating source in Seattle enrolled patients during active infection and followed them longitudinally through the course of disease. Each collaborating institution followed its own protocols to collect whole blood in K2EDTA tubes. Collaborator samples were shipped for TCRbeta analysis as frozen whole blood, isolated PBMCs, or DNA extracted from either sample type. The record originates from a study of blood T cell repertoires in COVID-19 (dated by TCRdb to 2020 to 2022). For the study in its entirety: Samples from collaborators originated in the United States, Italy and Spain and spanned both the acute and convalescent phases of COVID-19. The sample metadata nearly always contained a de-identified subject ID, COVID-19 status, age in years and sex. The repertoires were made available in a free public database intended to serve as a resource for research on the immune response to SARS-CoV-2. The material from the prospective study consisted of cDNA or gDNA derived from T cells, B-cell-depleted T cells, or PBMCs. The dataset comprised deeply sampled blood TCRbeta repertoires from subjects exposed to, actively infected with, or recovered from COVID-19. Where HLA class I and class II types were available, the types were taken from metadata supplied by the sample provider, not from assay-based typing. Samples were obtained from the ongoing ImmuneRACE study (first 160 participants) and from some 1,200 subjects provided by 6 global collaborators. Overall study results and their limits: The quantity of clinical and demographic metadata differed by source and by participant and was supplied without curation.

Relative to germline, V is 5 bases shorter and J is 0 bases shorter, with 10 bases between their ends. Including cysteine and phenylalanine, the CDR3 has 14 amino acids. This entry keeps only the CDR3 DNA: 42 bases, framed from base 1. Reading the germline V gene (reference sequence) gives CDR1 LNHDA and CDR2 SQIVND. The immunoSEQ Assay, a bias-controlled multiplex PCR, was used to amplify TCRbeta CDR3 regions from genomic DNA. From the authors' description of their analysis: Within the assay, amplification of reference gene primers was used to estimate how many nucleated cells each sample contained. To quantify the absolute abundance of each unique TCRbeta CDR3 rearrangement, sequence reads were collapsed and filtered. For each sample, productive Simpson clonality was calculated as the square root of Simpson's diversity index across productive rearrangements. TCRdb carries this immuneACCESS record with in-frame sequences only. Its versions omit some clonotypes, under half of them owing to an unresolved V gene in the studies checked, with the rest unexplained. V and J calls and clone size come straight from that table; D and trimming were deduced from the DNA. The table for this sample lists about 300,000 clones; 85% to 90% of them were counted only once. The ten largest clones take up 6.3% of the sample.

This receptor chain uses TRBV19 and TRBJ1-1, with TRBD1 perhaps the D gene, on 6 matching bases. Sample: peripheral blood. The sequence derives from a woman aged 45-65 years with COVID-19, enrolled during active disease. The CDR3 has the sequence CASSEDSLNTEAFF. The DNA sequence is TGTGCCAGTAGTGAGGACAGCTTGAACACTGAAGCTTTCTTT.